This TCR beta chain was profiled in a study of T cells in narcolepsy (dated by TCRdb to 2017 to 2018). For the study in its entirety: Patients with narcolepsy type 1 or type 2 (NT1, NT2) were enrolled in the study together with healthy control donors. To look for autoreactive T cells in narcolepsy patients that target self-antigens of hypocretin neurons (hypocretin, TRIB2), the study used TCR Vbeta sequencing to follow clonotypes in blood and CSF. Study-wide conclusions, independent of this receptor: Plots that compared CSF and blood CD4+ T cell clonotypes from the same patient highlighted HCRT-specific and TRIB2-specific autoreactive clonotypes. Autoreactive clonotypes were reported to be detected serially in the blood of the same patients and of different patients, but not in the blood of healthy controls. Patients and controls had comparable numbers of sequenced blood memory CD4+ clonotypes, averaging about 37,000 and 33,000, respectively. Certain blood memory CD4+ repertoires from patients and controls had no sequences that matched autoreactive T cell clones.

Libraries were built with the immunoSEQ multiplex PCR assay. Held by TCRdb, this immuneACCESS table contains in-frame sequences only and omits some clones. Under half of the omission traces to an unresolved V gene where checked; the cause of the rest is unknown. This sample lists roughly 15,000 clones; 85% were detected once. Of the sample, over 35% falls within the top ten clones. V was cut back by 4 bases and J by 4 bases, leaving a gap of 17 bases between them. CDR1 is given as SGHRS and CDR2 as YFSETQ, both from the germline V gene. The CDR3 runs 15 amino acids, cysteine and phenylalanine included. This entry keeps only the CDR3 DNA: 45 bases, framed from base 1. This clone was observed once. There is no known antigen for this receptor. No base qualities exist here, and no much larger clone lies one base off it. Memory CD4+ T cells were sorted ex vivo from peripheral blood of narcolepsy patients and healthy controls for TCR Vbeta sequencing.

Sequenced sample: memory (CD45RA-) CD4+ T cells from blood. In light of the paper, this sample's cell subset or site label describes: memory T cells sorted ex vivo from peripheral blood. The TCR comes from a human donor in good health. The V gene is TRBV5-1 and the J gene is TRBJ1-2; TRBD1 is possibly the D segment (5 matching bases). The encoded CDR3 is CASSPGTLGSYGYTF. The nucleotide sequence is given as TGCGCCAGCAGCCCTGGGACTTTGGGATCCTATGGCTACACCTTC.